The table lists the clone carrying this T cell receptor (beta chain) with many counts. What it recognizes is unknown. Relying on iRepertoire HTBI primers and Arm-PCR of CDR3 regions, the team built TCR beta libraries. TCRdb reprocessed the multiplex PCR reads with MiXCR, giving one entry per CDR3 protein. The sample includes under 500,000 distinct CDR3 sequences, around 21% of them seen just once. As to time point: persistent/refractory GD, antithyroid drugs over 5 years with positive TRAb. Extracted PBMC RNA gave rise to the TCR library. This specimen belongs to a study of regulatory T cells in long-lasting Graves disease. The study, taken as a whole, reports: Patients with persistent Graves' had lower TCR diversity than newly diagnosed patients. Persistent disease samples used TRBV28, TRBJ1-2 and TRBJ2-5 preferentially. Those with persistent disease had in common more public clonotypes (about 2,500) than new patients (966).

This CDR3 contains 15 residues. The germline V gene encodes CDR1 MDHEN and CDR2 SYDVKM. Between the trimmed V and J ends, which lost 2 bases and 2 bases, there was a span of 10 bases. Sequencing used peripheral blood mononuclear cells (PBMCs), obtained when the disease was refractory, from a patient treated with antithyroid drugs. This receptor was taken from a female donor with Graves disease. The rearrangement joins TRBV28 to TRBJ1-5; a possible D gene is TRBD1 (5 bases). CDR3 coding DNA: TGTGCCAGCAGTTTACGGGGCTGGGGCAATCAGCCCCAGCATTTT. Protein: CASSLRGWGNQPQHF.